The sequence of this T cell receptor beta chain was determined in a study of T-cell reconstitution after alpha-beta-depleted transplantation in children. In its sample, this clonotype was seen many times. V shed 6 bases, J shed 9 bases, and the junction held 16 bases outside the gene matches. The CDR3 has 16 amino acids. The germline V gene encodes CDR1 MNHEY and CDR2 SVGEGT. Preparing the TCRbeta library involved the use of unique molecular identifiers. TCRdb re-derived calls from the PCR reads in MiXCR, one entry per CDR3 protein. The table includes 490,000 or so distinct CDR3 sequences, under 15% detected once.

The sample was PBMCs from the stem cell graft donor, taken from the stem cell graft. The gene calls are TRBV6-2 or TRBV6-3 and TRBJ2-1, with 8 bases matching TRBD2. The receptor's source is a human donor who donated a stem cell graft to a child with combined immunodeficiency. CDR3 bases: TGTGCCAGCAGAATACCAAGCGGGAGAAATTATAGTGAGCAGTTCTTC. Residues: CASRIPSGRNYSEQFF.